This section outlines one T cell receptor beta chain sequence together with its context. The record originates from a study of blood T cell repertoires in COVID-19. Study information: Italy, Spain and the United States were the sources of the convalescent and acute COVID-19 samples.

The length of the CDR3 is 16 residues. Recovered Cohort 3 donors showed two negative PCRs, clearance, or symptom resolution. Original methodology: By means of reference gene primer amplification, nucleated cell counts were estimated. Profiled with immunoSEQ multiplex PCR; TCRdb holds only in-frame clones, not every one. The V and J calls and the clone size are those of that table, but D and trimming were determined from the DNA. The repertoire holds approximately 210,000 clones, with around 80% as singletons. The material sequenced was PBMCs or T cells enriched from blood (not recorded which). The TCR sequence derives from a man aged 35-49 years who had recovered from COVID-19. The chain is built from TRBV12-1 and TRBJ2-7; no check of the table's D call, TRBD1, against the DNA was made. TRBV12-1 is designated a pseudogene. The CDR3 loop is CASSFTYWDRAYEQYF. DNA for the CDR3: TGTGCCAGCAGCTTTACCTACTGGGACAGAGCCTACGAGCAGTACTTC.